What follows is one TCR beta chain and its context. The sample carries other DNA sequences with the same CDR3. The sample comes from a study of OX40 agonist ivuxolimab in advanced cancers. Measured with immunoSEQ multiplex PCR; TCRdb has only the in-frame clones, and not every one. The sample carries tens of thousands of clones, around 85% recorded once. The length of the CDR3 is 13 residues. The ends lost 4 bases at V and 7 bases at J; junction bases unmatched: 4. The V gene's germline CDR1 is MNHEY and CDR2 SVGAGI. The chain is built from TRBV6-5 and TRBJ1-5, with 7 bases that match TRBD1. The sequencing used CD4+ or CD8+ T cells sorted from blood, collected in a trial of the OX40 agonist ivuxolimab. The source is an adult with an advanced solid tumor such as melanoma, head and neck, liver or kidney cancer. CDR3 protein: CASSLQGIQPQHF. Here the CDR3 DNA reads TGTGCCAGCAGTTTACAGGGGATACAGCCCCAGCATTTT.